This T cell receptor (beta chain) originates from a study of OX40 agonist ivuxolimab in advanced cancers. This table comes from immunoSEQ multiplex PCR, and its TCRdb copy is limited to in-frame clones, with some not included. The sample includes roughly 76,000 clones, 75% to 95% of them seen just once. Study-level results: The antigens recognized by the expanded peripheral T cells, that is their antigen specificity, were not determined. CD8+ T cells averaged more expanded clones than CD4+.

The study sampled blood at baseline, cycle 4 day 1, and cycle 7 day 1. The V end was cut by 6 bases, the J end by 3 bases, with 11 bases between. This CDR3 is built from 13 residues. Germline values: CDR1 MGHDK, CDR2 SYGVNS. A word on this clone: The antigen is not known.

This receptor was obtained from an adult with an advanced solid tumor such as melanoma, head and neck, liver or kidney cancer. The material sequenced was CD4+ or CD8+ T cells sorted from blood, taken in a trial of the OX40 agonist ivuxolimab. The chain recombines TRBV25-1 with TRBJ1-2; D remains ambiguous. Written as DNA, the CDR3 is TGTGCCAGCAGCGTCCGGGCGGACTATGGCTACACCTTC. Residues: CASSVRADYGYTF.